This T cell receptor (beta chain) emerged from a study of blood T cell repertoires in COVID-19. Study-wide context: T cells, B-cell-depleted T cells, or PBMCs provided the cDNA or gDNA that served as material.

The CDR3 spans 14 residues. In germline, CDR1 is SEHNR, CDR2 FQNEAQ (reference sequence). V was pared by 4 bases and J by 6 bases, with 6 bases of the junction left unmatched. Original handling: Quantification of nucleated cells was approximated via reference gene primer amplification. Data came from immunoSEQ multiplex PCR; TCRdb stores just in-frame clones and leaves some out. V and J calls and clone size are those listed in that table; D and trimming were worked out from the DNA. The sample holds 150,000 to 200,000 clones, more than 65% seen once. This clone was counted a few times. This receptor was taken from a man aged 65 to 79 with active or convalescent COVID-19. V is TRBV7-9 and J is TRBJ1-5, with 7 positions matching TRBD1. Input material: peripheral blood. CDR3 amino acids: CASSSDRRGQPQHF. CDR3 nucleotides: TGTGCCAGCAGCTCGGACAGGCGAGGTCAGCCCCAGCATTTT.